Reported below is one T cell receptor beta chain. Its antigen remains unidentified. These data are taken from a study of cytomegalovirus exposure and HLA in healthy donors. Study-wide findings and caveats: Cytomegalovirus association was assigned to around 150 TCR beta chains. In vitro work confirmed that three CMV-associated chains recognize CMV antigens.

PCR amplification relied on 60 Vbeta primers (plus 13 Jbeta primers). Data came from immunoSEQ multiplex PCR; TCRdb stores just in-frame clones and leaves some out. The repertoire consists of under 200,000 clones, with roughly 82% occurring once and the leading ten covering about 3%. V shed 2 bases, J shed 2 bases, and the junction held 4 bases outside the gene matches. The CDR3 contains 15 residues. Per the germline V gene, CDR1 is SGHNT and CDR2 is YYREEE (reference sequence). This TCR was sampled from a woman aged 45 to 65 in good health and CMV-seropositive. Sequenced: PBMCs. This chain uses TRBV5-4 with TRBJ2-3; 8 bases match TRBD2. This chain's CDR3 is CASSLGGGLTDTQYF. The CDR3 bases are TGTGCCAGCAGCTTAGGCGGGGGGCTCACAGATACGCAGTATTTT. Full variable domain (outside the CDR3, taken from reference TRBV5-4 and TRBJ2-3): ETGVTQSPTHLIKTRGQQVTLRCSSQSGHNTVSWYQQALGQGPQFIFQYYREEENGRGNFPPRFSGLQFPNYSSELNVNALELDDSALYLCASSLGGGLTDTQYFGPGTRLTVL.